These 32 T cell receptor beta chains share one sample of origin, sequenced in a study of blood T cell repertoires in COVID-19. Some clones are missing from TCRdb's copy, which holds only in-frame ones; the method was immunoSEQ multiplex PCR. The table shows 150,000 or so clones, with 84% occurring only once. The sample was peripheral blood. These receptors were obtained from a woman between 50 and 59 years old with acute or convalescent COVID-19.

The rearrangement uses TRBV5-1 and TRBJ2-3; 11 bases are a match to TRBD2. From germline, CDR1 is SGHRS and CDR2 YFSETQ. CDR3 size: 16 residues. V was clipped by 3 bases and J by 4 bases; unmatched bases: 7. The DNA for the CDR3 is TGCGCCAGCAGCTCGGAGCTAGCGGGGGGCGCAGATACGCAGTATTTT. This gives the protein CASSSELAGGADTQYF. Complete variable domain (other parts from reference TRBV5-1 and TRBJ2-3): KAGVTQTPRYLIKTRGQQVTLSCSPISGHRSVSWYQQTPGQGLQFLFEYFSETQRNKGNFPGRFSGRQFSNSRSEMNVSTLELGDSALYLCASSSELAGGADTQYFGPGTRLTVL.

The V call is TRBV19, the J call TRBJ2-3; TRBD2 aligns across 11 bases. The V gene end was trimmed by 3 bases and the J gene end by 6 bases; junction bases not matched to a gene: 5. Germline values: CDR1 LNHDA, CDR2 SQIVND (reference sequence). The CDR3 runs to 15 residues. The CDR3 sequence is CASSMVAGGRDTQYF. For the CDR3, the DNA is TGTGCCAGTAGTATGGTAGCGGGGGGGCGGGATACGCAGTATTTT.

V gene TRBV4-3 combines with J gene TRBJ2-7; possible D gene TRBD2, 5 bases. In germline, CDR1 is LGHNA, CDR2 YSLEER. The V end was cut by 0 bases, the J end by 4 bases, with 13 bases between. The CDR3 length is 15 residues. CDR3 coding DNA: TGCGCCAGCAGCCAAGAACGAGGGTTCTGGTACGAGCAGTACTTC. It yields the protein CASSQERGFWYEQYF.

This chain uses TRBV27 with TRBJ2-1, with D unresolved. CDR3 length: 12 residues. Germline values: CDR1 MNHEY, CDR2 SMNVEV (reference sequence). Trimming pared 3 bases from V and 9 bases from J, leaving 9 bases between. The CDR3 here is CASSFGSSEQFF. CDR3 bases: TGTGCCAGCAGTTTCGGGTCGAGTGAGCAGTTCTTC.

The CDR3 DNA sequence: TGTGCCAGCAGCCCAAGGGGGAATCTACGCGGCGAGCAGTACTTC. Its translation: CASSPRGNLRGEQYF. V usage is TRBV11-1 and J usage is TRBJ2-7; maybe TRBD1 (6 bases). From germline, CDR1 is SGHAT and CDR2 FQDESV (reference sequence). Trimming pared 5 bases from V and 6 bases from J, leaving 20 bases between. This CDR3 spans 15 amino acids.

The CDR3, as DNA: TGTGCCAGCAGCAAAGAACGAAAAACAGGGTGTGGGGCCAACGTCCTGACTTTC. It specifies CASSKERKTGCGANVLTF. The chain combines TRBV21-1 with TRBJ2-6; TRBD1 is the table's D call, not checked against the DNA. TRBV21-1 is a pseudogene locus. The CDR3 loop spans 18 amino acids.

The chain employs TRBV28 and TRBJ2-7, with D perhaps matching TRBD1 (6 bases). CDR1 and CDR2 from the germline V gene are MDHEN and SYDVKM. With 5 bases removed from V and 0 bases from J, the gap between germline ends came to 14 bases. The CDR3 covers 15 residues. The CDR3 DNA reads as TGTGCCAGCAGTGAAAACAGGGCGGACTCCTACGAGCAGTACTTC. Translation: CASSENRADSYEQYF.

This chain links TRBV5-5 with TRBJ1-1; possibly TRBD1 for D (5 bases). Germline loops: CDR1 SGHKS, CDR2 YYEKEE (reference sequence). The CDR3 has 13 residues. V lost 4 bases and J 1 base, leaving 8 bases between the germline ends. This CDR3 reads CASSAGPNTEAFF. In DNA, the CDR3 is TGTGCCAGCAGCGCGGGACCGAACACTGAAGCTTTCTTT.

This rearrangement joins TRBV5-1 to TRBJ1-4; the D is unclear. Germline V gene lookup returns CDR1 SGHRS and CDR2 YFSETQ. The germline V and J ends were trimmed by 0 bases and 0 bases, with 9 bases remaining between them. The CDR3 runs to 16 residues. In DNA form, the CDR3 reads TGCGCCAGCAGCTTGGAGGGAGCGACAACTAATGAAAAACTGTTTTTT. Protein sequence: CASSLEGATTNEKLFF.

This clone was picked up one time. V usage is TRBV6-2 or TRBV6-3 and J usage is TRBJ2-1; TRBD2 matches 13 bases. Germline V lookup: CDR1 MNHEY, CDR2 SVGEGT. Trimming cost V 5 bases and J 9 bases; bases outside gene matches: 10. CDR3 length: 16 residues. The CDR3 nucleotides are TGTGCCAGCAGTCCCCTCGGACTAGCGGGAGTCGGTGAGCAGTTCTTC. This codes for CASSPLGLAGVGEQFF.

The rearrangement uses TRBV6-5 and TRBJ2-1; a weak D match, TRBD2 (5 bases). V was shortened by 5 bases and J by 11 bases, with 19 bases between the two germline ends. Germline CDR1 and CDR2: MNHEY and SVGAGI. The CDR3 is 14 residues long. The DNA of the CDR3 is TGTGCCAGCAGTCACCTTGAGGCGGGTGCAAAGCAGTTCTTC. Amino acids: CASSHLEAGAKQFF.

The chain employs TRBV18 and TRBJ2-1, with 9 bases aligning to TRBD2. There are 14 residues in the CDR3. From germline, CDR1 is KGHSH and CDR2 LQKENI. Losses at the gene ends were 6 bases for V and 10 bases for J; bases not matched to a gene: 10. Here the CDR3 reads CASSAGTSSWEQFF. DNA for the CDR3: TGTGCCAGCTCCGCCGGGACTAGCAGTTGGGAGCAGTTCTTC.

The CDR3 bases are TGTGCCACCAGTGACCCGACAGGGACTGGGGAGACCCAGTACTTC. Amino acid sequence: CATSDPTGTGETQYF. The chain combines TRBV24-1 with TRBJ2-5; D is possibly TRBD1 (7 bases). The germline gives CDR1 KGHDR, CDR2 SFDVKD. The CDR3 extends over 15 amino acids. Trimming left V 4 bases short and J 5 bases short, with 16 bases between.

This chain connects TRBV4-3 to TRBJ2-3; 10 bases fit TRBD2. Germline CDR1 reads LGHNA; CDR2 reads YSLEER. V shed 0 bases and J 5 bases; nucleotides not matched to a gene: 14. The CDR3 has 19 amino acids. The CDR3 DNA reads TGCGCCAGCAGCCAAGAATATTGGGCTAGCGGGAGTGTTGGAGATACGCAGTATTTT. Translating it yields CASSQEYWASGSVGDTQYF.

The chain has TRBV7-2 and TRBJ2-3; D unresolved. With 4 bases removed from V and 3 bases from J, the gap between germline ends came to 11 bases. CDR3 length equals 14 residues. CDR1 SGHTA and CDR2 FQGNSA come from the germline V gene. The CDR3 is CASSSHGSTDTQYF. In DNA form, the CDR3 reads TGTGCCAGCAGCTCTCACGGGTCGACAGATACGCAGTATTTT.

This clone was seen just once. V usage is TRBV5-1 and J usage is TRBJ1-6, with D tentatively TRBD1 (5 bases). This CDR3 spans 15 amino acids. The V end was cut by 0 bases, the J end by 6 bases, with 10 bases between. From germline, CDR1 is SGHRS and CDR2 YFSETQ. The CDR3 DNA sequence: TGCGCCAGCAGCTTGGGACAGCCGAGTAATTCACCCCTCCACTTT. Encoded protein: CASSLGQPSNSPLHF. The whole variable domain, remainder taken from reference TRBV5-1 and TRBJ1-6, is KAGVTQTPRYLIKTRGQQVTLSCSPISGHRSVSWYQQTPGQGLQFLFEYFSETQRNKGNFPGRFSGRQFSNSRSEMNVSTLELGDSALYLCASSLGQPSNSPLHFGNGTRLTVT.

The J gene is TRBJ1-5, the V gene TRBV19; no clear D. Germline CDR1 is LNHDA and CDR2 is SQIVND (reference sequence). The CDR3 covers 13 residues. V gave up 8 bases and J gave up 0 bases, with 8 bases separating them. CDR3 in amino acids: CASSVISNQPQHF. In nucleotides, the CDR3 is TGTGCCAGTTCAGTCATTAGCAATCAGCCCCAGCATTTT.

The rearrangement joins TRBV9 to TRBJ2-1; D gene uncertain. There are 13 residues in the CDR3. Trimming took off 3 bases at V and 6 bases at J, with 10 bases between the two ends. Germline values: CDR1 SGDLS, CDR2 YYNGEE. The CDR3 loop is CASSESASNEQFF. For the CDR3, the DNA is TGTGCCAGCAGCGAGTCAGCTAGCAATGAGCAGTTCTTC.

The CDR3 protein is CASSISRQGAQETQYF. DNA of the CDR3: TGCGCCAGCAGCATCTCAAGACAGGGGGCTCAAGAGACCCAGTACTTC. The rearrangement joins TRBV5-1 to TRBJ2-5, with TRBD1 identical over 10 bases. CDR3 length equals 16 residues. The V segment lost 4 bases and the J segment 2 bases; nucleotides outside the gene matches: 8. Germline CDR1 and CDR2: SGHRS and YFSETQ.

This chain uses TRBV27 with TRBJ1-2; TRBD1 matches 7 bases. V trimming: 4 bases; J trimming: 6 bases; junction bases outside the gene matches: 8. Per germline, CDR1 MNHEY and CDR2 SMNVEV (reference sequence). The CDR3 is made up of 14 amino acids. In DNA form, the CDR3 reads TGTGCCAGCAGTTCCAGGGGGGACTTGGATGGCTACACCTTC. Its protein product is CASSSRGDLDGYTF.

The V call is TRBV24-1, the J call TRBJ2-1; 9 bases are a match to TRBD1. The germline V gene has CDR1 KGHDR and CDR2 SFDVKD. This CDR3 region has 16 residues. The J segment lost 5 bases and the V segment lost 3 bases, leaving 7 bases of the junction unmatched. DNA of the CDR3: TGTGCCACCAGTGATGGGGACAGGGCTTCGAACAATGAGCAGTTCTTC. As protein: CATSDGDRASNNEQFF.

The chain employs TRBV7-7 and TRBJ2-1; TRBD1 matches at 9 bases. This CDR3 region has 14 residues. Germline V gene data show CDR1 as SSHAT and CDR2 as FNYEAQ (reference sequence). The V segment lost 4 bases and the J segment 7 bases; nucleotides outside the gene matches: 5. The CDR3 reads CASSSTGGRNEQFF. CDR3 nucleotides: TGTGCCAGCAGCTCGACAGGGGGTCGGAATGAGCAGTTCTTC.

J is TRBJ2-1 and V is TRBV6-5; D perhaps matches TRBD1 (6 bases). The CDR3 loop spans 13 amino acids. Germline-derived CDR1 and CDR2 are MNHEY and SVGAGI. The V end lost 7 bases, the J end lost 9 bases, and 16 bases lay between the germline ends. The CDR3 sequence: CASIEEQGGEQFF. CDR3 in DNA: TGTGCCAGCATCGAAGAACAGGGTGGTGAGCAGTTCTTC.

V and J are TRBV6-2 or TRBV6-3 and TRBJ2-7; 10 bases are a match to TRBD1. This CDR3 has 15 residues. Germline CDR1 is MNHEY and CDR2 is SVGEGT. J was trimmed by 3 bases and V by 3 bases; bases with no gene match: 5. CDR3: CASSYDRGLVYEQYF. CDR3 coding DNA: TGTGCCAGCAGTTATGACAGGGGGCTTGTCTACGAGCAGTACTTC.

CDR3 in DNA: TGTGCCAGCAGCCCCGGGGGTGGAGGTCGGTACCAAGAGACCCAGTACTTC. This sequence encodes CASSPGGGGRYQETQYF. The chain joins TRBV11-3 to TRBJ2-5; the D gene is possibly TRBD2 (6 bases). Germline V lookup: CDR1 SGHNT, CDR2 YENEEA. The CDR3 is made up of 17 amino acids. Trimming left V 5 bases short and J 0 bases short, with 19 bases between.

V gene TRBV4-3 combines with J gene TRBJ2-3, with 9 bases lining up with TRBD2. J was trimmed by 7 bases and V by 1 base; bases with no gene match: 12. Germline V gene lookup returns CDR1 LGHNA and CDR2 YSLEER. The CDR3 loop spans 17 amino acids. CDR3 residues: CASSQGTPGLAWNTQYF. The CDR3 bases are TGCGCCAGCAGCCAAGGGACACCGGGACTAGCTTGGAATACGCAGTATTTT.

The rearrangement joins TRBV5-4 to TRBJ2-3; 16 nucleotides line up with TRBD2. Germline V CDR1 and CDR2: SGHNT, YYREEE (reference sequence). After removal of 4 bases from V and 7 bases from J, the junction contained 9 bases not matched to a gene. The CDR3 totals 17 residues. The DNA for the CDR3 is TGTGCCAGCAGCCCACTTGGGACTAGCGGGGGGGTGAATACGCAGTATTTT. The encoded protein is CASSPLGTSGGVNTQYF.

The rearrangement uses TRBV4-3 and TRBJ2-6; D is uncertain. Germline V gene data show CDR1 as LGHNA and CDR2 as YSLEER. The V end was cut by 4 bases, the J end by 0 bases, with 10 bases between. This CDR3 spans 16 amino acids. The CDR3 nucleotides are TGCGCCAGCAGCCCCTATAGTTCCTCTGGGGCCAACGTCCTGACTTTC. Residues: CASSPYSSSGANVLTF.

CDR3 in DNA: TGTGCCAGCAGCTTTCTAGCGGGGGGGGTCCAAGAGACCCAGTACTTC. The encoded protein is CASSFLAGGVQETQYF. J is TRBJ2-5 and V is TRBV7-2; 12 nucleotides line up with TRBD2. The V segment lost 3 bases and the J segment 1 base; nucleotides outside the gene matches: 3. This CDR3 comprises 16 residues. Germline V CDR1 and CDR2: SGHTA, FQGNSA. The full variable domain, with the rest looked up from reference TRBV7-2 and TRBJ2-5, is GAGVSQSPSNKVTEKGKDVELRCDPISGHTALYWYRQSLGQGLEFLIYFQGNSAPDKSGLPSDRFSAERTGGSVSTLTIQRTQQEDSAVYLCASSFLAGGVQETQYFGPGTRLLVL.

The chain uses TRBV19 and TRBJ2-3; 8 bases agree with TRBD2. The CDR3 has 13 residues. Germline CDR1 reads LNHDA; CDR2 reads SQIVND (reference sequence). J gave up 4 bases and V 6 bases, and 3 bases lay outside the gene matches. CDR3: CASSGGVPDTQYF. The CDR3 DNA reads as TGTGCCAGTAGCGGGGGGGTTCCAGATACGCAGTATTTT. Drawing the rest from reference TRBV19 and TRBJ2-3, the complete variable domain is DGGITQSPKYLFRKEGQNVTLSCEQNLNHDAMYWYRQDPGQGLRLIYYSQIVNDFQKGDIAEGYSVSREKKESFPLTVTSAQKNPTAFYLCASSGGVPDTQYFGPGTRLTVL.

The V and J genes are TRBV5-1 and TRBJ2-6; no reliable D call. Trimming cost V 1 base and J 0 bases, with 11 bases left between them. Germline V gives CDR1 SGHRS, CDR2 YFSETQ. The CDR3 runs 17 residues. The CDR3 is CASSLRSASSGANVLTF. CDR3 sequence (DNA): TGCGCCAGCAGCTTGCGCAGTGCTTCCTCTGGGGCCAACGTCCTGACTTTC.

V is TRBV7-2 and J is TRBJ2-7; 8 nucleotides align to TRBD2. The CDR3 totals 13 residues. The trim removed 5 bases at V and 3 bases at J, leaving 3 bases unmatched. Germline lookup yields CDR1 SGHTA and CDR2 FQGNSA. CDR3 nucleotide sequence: TGTGCCAGCAGCCCTCGGGAGGGCTACGAGCAGTACTTC. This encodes CASSPREGYEQYF.